Below, 11 T cell receptor beta chains from the same sample are listed, as sequenced in a study of cytomegalovirus exposure and HLA in healthy donors. PCR amplification relied on 60 Vbeta primers (plus 13 Jbeta primers). Produced via immunoSEQ multiplex PCR; TCRdb's table is partial and in-frame only. The table records some 100,000 clones, 75% of them present only once. Input material: PBMCs. These receptors all come from a male donor in good health and CMV-seropositive.

The CDR3 DNA reads TGTGCCAGCAGCTTAAGCTCGGGACAGATAGGATCACCCCTCCACTTT. Its translation is CASSLSSGQIGSPLHF. The chain combines TRBV9 with TRBJ1-6; 7 bases line up with TRBD1. The CDR3 has 16 residues. CDR1 and CDR2 (germline): SGDLS, YYNGEE. V dropped 4 bases and J dropped 10; count of bases not matched to a gene: 14.

V usage is TRBV9 and J usage is TRBJ2-7; D ambiguous. CDR1 is SGDLS, CDR2 YYNGEE, per germline. V was trimmed by 0 bases and J by 2 bases, leaving 18 bases between them. The CDR3 covers 17 residues. The CDR3 protein is CASSVGLRPDPAYEQYF. The CDR3 coding sequence is TGTGCCAGCAGCGTAGGCCTGCGGCCCGATCCCGCCTACGAGCAGTACTTC.

This CDR3 is CASSLEPSGGYNSPLHF. The CDR3 DNA is TGCGCCAGCAGCTTGGAGCCCTCAGGGGGCTATAATTCACCCCTCCACTTT. The chain carries TRBV5-1 and TRBJ1-6; 7 bases are shared with TRBD1. This CDR3 spans 17 amino acids. The J segment lost 3 bases and the V segment lost 0 bases, leaving 6 bases of the junction unmatched. CDR1 is SGHRS and CDR2 is YFSETQ in the germline V gene.

The CDR3 loop is CAWSGGADITDTQYF. CDR3 nucleotide sequence: TGTGCCTGGAGTGGTGGGGCGGACATCACAGATACGCAGTATTTT. The rearrangement links TRBV30 to TRBJ2-3; tentatively, D is TRBD1 (5 bases). The CDR3 consists of 15 residues. The V end was cut by 1 base, the J end by 2 bases, with 13 bases between. Germline assignment: CDR1 GTSNPN and CDR2 SVGIG (reference sequence).

The chain employs TRBV14 and TRBJ2-3; D possibly corresponds to TRBD1 (6 bases). The V and J ends lost 5 bases and 1 base respectively, with 13 bases between them. Per germline, CDR1 SGHDN and CDR2 FVKESK. There are 15 residues in the CDR3. CDR3 sequence reads: CASSTGQIRTDTQYF. In DNA form, the CDR3 reads TGTGCCAGCAGCACCGGACAGATTCGCACAGATACGCAGTATTTT.

This sequence joins TRBV27 and TRBJ2-5; 12 bases map to TRBD2. Germline V gives CDR1 MNHEY, CDR2 SMNVEV (reference sequence). The length of the CDR3 is 16 residues. The trim removed 5 bases at V and 2 bases at J, leaving 6 bases unmatched. The CDR3 DNA reads TGTGCCAGCAGTCCAGGACTAGCGGGACGACAAGAGACCCAGTACTTC. Its protein product is CASSPGLAGRQETQYF.

J is TRBJ2-1 and V is TRBV28, with 8 positions matching TRBD2. The CDR3 is 15 amino acids. Trimming at V came to 2 bases and at J to 4 bases, leaving 4 bases not matched to a gene. Per germline, CDR1 MDHEN and CDR2 SYDVKM. CDR3 residues: CASSLSVAGYNEQFF. CDR3 nucleotide sequence: TGTGCCAGCAGTTTAAGTGTAGCGGGGTACAATGAGCAGTTCTTC.

J is TRBJ1-3 and V is TRBV7-9; 10 bases agree with TRBD1. Germline CDR1 SEHNR, CDR2 FQNEAQ (reference sequence). This CDR3 comprises 16 residues. Trimming at V came to 5 bases and at J to 2 bases, leaving 6 bases not matched to a gene. The CDR3 DNA reads as TGTGCCAGCAGCCTGGACAGGGGGACAACTGGAAACACCATATATTTT. Protein product: CASSLDRGTTGNTIYF.

The V call is TRBV25-1, the J call TRBJ1-4, with 10 bases aligning to TRBD1. V lost 5 bases to trimming and J lost 2 bases; unmatched junction nucleotides: 8. The length of the CDR3 is 17 residues. Germline V gene sequence: CDR1 MGHDK, CDR2 SYGVNS. The chain's CDR3 is CASSFWTGGTTNEKLFF. CDR3 nucleotide sequence: TGTGCCAGCAGTTTTTGGACAGGGGGAACCACTAATGAAAAACTGTTTTTT.

This clone was seen only a few times. The chain carries TRBV4-3 and TRBJ2-3; 7 bases are shared with TRBD2. Germline V lookup: CDR1 LGHNA, CDR2 YSLEER. The junction had 13 bases not matched to a gene; V was cut back by 1 base and J by 9 bases. The CDR3 totals 16 residues. Here the CDR3 DNA reads TGCGCCAGCAGCCAAGCCGGACTAGGTGCACAGATCACGCAGTATTTT. It yields the protein CASSQAGLGAQITQYF.

On this clone itself: The same CDR3 also results from other DNA sequences found in this sample. The CDR3 protein is CASSPDSNYGYTF. CDR3 coding DNA: TGTGCCAGCAGCCCAGACAGTAACTATGGCTACACCTTC. The chain is built from TRBV5-4 and TRBJ1-2; possible D gene TRBD1, 5 bases. Germline V CDR1 and CDR2: SGHNT, YYREEE (reference sequence). This CDR3 has 13 amino acids. Trimming left V 4 bases short and J 1 base short, with 8 bases between.